The 11 T cell receptor beta chains reported below all come from one sample, sequenced in a study of monozygotic twins with cystic fibrosis. The protocol was immunoSEQ multiplex PCR, while the TCRdb copy is restricted to in-frame clones and leaves out a portion. Of 20,000 to 25,000 clones in the sample, 95% to 98% were seen once. The sequencing sample was made of blood. These receptors were taken from a girl between 5 and 17 years old with cystic fibrosis.

The rearrangement joins TRBV19 to TRBJ2-2; D gene ambiguous. Trimming stripped 6 bases from V and 4 bases from J, with 12 bases between. The germline CDR1 and CDR2 sequences are LNHDA and SQIVND (reference sequence). The CDR3 is 14 residues long. The CDR3 sequence is CASRLWAGTGELFF. Written as DNA, the CDR3 is TGTGCCAGTAGGCTTTGGGCTGGCACCGGGGAGCTGTTTTTT.

The chain is built from TRBV5-3 and TRBJ2-5; a possible D gene is TRBD1 (6 bases). TRBV5-3 counts as an open reading frame of uncertain function. Trimming took off 3 bases at V and 1 base at J, with 16 bases between the two ends. This CDR3 region has 16 residues. CDR3 DNA sequence: TGTGCCAGAAGCTCCTGGGGCAGCAGGGGCCAAGAGACCCAGTACTTC. As protein: CARSSWGSRGQETQYF.

The V call is TRBV7-8, the J call TRBJ1-1; D may be TRBD1 (6 bases). The V gene lost 1 base and the J gene lost 5 bases, with 14 bases spanning the gap. This CDR3 comprises 15 residues. Per the germline V gene, CDR1 is SGHVS and CDR2 is FQNEAQ. The CDR3 here is CASSLVGGQRTEAFF. CDR3 sequence (DNA): TGTGCCAGCAGCTTAGTTGGGGGGCAGAGGACTGAAGCTTTCTTT. Combining the CDR3 with reference TRBV7-8 and TRBJ1-1 gives the whole variable domain GAGVSQSPRYKVAKRGQDVALRCDPISGHVSLFWYQQALGQGPEFLTYFQNEAQLDKSGLPSDRFFAERPEGSVSTLKIQRTQQEDSAVYLCASSLVGGQRTEAFFGQGTRLTVV.

The chain couples TRBV9 to TRBJ2-1; 16 nucleotides align to TRBD2. The CDR3 has 18 residues. Germline V gene data show CDR1 as SGDLS and CDR2 as YYNGEE. Trimming at V came to 3 bases and at J to 1 base, leaving 4 bases not matched to a gene. This chain's CDR3 is CASSAGLAGGQSYNEQFF. The CDR3 nucleotides read TGTGCCAGCAGCGCGGGACTAGCGGGAGGGCAATCCTACAATGAGCAGTTCTTC.

The chain uses TRBV9 and TRBJ1-1; 7 nucleotides agree with TRBD1. The CDR3 is 14 amino acids. The germline gives CDR1 SGDLS, CDR2 YYNGEE. With 3 bases clipped from V and 3 bases from J, the junction kept 5 bases outside the gene matches. The CDR3 bases are TGTGCCAGCAGCGAGGGAGGGGGCTACACTGAAGCTTTCTTT. It encodes CASSEGGGYTEAFF. Variable domain in full (rest from reference TRBV9 and TRBJ1-1): DSGVTQTPKHLITATGQRVTLRCSPRSGDLSVYWYQQSLDQGLQFLIQYYNGEERAKGNILERFSAQQFPDLHSELNLSSLELGDSALYFCASSEGGGYTEAFFGQGTRLTVV.

The chain couples TRBV11-3 to TRBJ1-1; D call uncertain. The CDR3 is 14 residues long. Germline V gene data show CDR1 as SGHNT and CDR2 as YENEEA. Trimming removed 1 base from V and 4 bases from J, with 10 bases in between. Written as DNA, the CDR3 is TGTGCCAGCAGCTTAGCGGGGAGAGGCACTGAAGCTTTCTTT. Its translation: CASSLAGRGTEAFF.

This chain joins TRBV19 and TRBJ1-1, with D uncertain. The CDR3 is 13 amino acids. CDR1 and CDR2 from the germline V gene are LNHDA and SQIVND (reference sequence). V lost 5 bases, J lost 1 base, and 8 bases lay in between. The chain's CDR3 is CASSVSRNTEAFF. CDR3 in DNA: TGTGCCAGTAGTGTCAGCCGGAACACTGAAGCTTTCTTT.

V usage is TRBV27 and J usage is TRBJ2-6; 9 bases map to TRBD1. The CDR3 contains 18 residues. The germline V gene encodes CDR1 MNHEY and CDR2 SMNVEV (reference sequence). The V and J ends lost 5 bases and 4 bases, in that order; junction bases with no gene match: 12. This chain's CDR3 is CASSTPGQGPPGANVLTF. The CDR3 DNA follows: TGTGCCAGCAGTACCCCGGGACAGGGACCCCCCGGGGCCAACGTCCTGACTTTC. Using reference TRBV27 and TRBJ2-6 for the parts outside the CDR3, the full variable domain is EAQVTQNPRYLITVTGKKLTVTCSQNMNHEYMSWYRQDPGLGLRQIYYSMNVEVTDKGDVPEGYKVSRKEKRNFPLILESPSPNQTSLYFCASSTPGQGPPGANVLTFGAGSRLTVL.

The V and J genes are TRBV2 and TRBJ1-4; D may be TRBD1 (5 bases). V was clipped by 4 bases and J by 7 bases, with 13 bases between them. The germline V gene encodes CDR1 SNHLY and CDR2 FYNNEI. This CDR3 spans 14 amino acids. This CDR3 reads CASSGVGVSEKLFF. DNA of the CDR3: TGTGCCAGCAGTGGTGTGGGGGTAAGTGAAAAACTGTTTTTT. The variable domain in full, with the rest retrieved from reference TRBV2 and TRBJ1-4, is EPEVTQTPSHQVTQMGQEVILRCVPISNHLYFYWYRQILGQKVEFLVSFYNNEISEKSEIFDDQFSVERPDGSNFTLKIRSTKLEDSAMYFCASSGVGVSEKLFFGSGTQLSVL.

The chain employs TRBV9 and TRBJ1-1; TRBD1 might be the D (5 bases). Germline V lookup: CDR1 SGDLS, CDR2 YYNGEE. This CDR3 is built from 13 residues. V was pared by 6 bases and J by 1 base, with 10 bases between. The CDR3: CASKEGENTEAFF. CDR3 DNA sequence: TGTGCCAGCAAAGAAGGGGAGAACACTGAAGCTTTCTTT.

The chain combines TRBV5-5 with TRBJ2-7, with 8 bases matching TRBD1. Germline assignment: CDR1 SGHKS and CDR2 YYEKEE (reference sequence). With 0 bases clipped from V and 4 bases from J, the junction kept 3 bases outside the gene matches. The CDR3 totals 14 residues. The CDR3 sequence: CASSLDRQGYEQYF. CDR3 DNA sequence: TGTGCCAGCAGCTTGGATAGACAGGGGTACGAGCAGTACTTC.